The present entry profiles one TCR delta chain with its context. These data come from a study of gamma-delta T cells after stem cell transplantation. The CDR3 is made up of 18 amino acids. V shed 4 bases and J 12 bases; nucleotides not matched to a gene: 21. Germline V gives CDR1 TSWWSYY, CDR2 QGS. TCRdb re-called the RT-PCR reads via CATT. In the table there are some 2,500 delta-chain clones, 20% to 25% of which are singletons. This chain joins TRDV1 and TRDJ2; the match to TRDD2 covers 9 bases. The specimen was gamma-delta T cells. The origin of this receptor is a human donor. It is not recorded whose cells these are; they may come from a transplant donor. This chain's CDR3 is CALGVLPFLRTGDGKLFF. CDR3 nucleotides: TGTGCTCTTGGGGTCCTCCCCTTCCTACGAACTGGGGACGGGAAACTCTTCTTT.